The clone carrying this T cell receptor (beta chain) was counted only a few times. Its antigen is as yet unknown. This entry comes from a study of T cells in Graves' hyperthyroidism and ophthalmopathy. Study conclusions and caveats: The blood repertoire included most of the expanded thyroid clonotypes above 0.001.

Under 3 months was the duration of disease in ophthalmopathy patients, who also had a Clinical Activity Score of at least 3 and a NOSPECS grade of at least 4. Source material for PBMCs was 10 ml fresh peripheral blood. After removal of 3 bases from V and 5 bases from J, the junction contained 12 bases not matched to a gene. The length of the CDR3 is 17 residues. Germline-derived CDR1 and CDR2 are SGDLS and YYNGEE. Authors of the study amplified TCR beta CDR3 regions from RNA transcripts. The HTBI set primed first-round TCR CDR3 RT-PCR. TCRdb passed the multiplex PCR reads through MiXCR, listing each CDR3 protein once. Of more than 350,000 distinct CDR3 sequences in the sample, about 16% were seen once.

The chain recombines TRBV9 with TRBJ2-7; 12 bases are shared with TRBD2. Sequenced material: blood. The clonotype was recovered from an older woman with Graves' ophthalmopathy. CDR3 protein: CASSDGSLAGGPNEQYF. DNA for the CDR3: TGTGCCAGCAGCGACGGTTCCCTAGCGGGAGGGCCCAACGAGCAGTACTTC.